Listed here are 19 T cell receptor beta chains from one sample, sequenced in a study of T cells after yellow fever vaccination. TCRdb re-derived calls from the 5' RACE reads in MiXCR, one entry per CDR3 protein. The table lists hundreds of thousands of distinct CDR3 sequences, less than 15% of them singletons. This sample comprised PBMCs, obtained on the day of the yellow fever booster vaccination. All receptors derive from a man between 25 and 39 years old who received the YFV17D yellow fever vaccine.

The genes are TRBV12-3 or TRBV12-4 and TRBJ2-1, with D perhaps TRBD1 (5 bases). Trimming shortened V by 3 bases and J by 8 bases, and 17 bases separated the two germline ends. CDR3 size: 15 residues. CDR3 DNA: TGTGCCAGCAGTTTGTTAGGACACCCTAAGGATGAGCAGTTCTTC. This sequence encodes CASSLLGHPKDEQFF.

This clonotype showed up just a few times. The chain employs TRBV12-3 or TRBV12-4 and TRBJ2-3; TRBD2 aligns across 7 bases. Trimming cost V 5 bases and J 0 bases; bases outside gene matches: 2. There are 14 residues in the CDR3. The CDR3 protein is CASSNSGSTDTQYF. DNA of the CDR3: TGTGCCAGCAGTAATAGCGGGAGCACAGATACGCAGTATTTT.

This clonotype was seen only a few times. The chain combines TRBV7-2 with TRBJ2-3, with 10 bases that match TRBD2. J lost 3 bases, V lost 8 bases, and 8 bases had no gene match. Germline values: CDR1 SGHTA, CDR2 FQGNSA. The CDR3 consists of 15 residues. The CDR3 DNA reads TGTGCCAGCGGTCCTAGCGGGAGTGTTACAGATACGCAGTATTTT. Its protein is CASGPSGSVTDTQYF.

The CDR3 reads CSARGGASGIDTQYF. As DNA, the CDR3 is TGCAGTGCTAGAGGGGGGGCTAGTGGTATAGATACGCAGTATTTT. The chain combines TRBV20-1 with TRBJ2-3; D possibly matches TRBD1 or TRBD2 (6 bases each). V gave up 1 base and J gave up 5 bases, with 16 bases separating them. Per the germline V gene, CDR1 is DFQATT and CDR2 is SNEGSKA (reference sequence). The CDR3 length is 15 residues.

This clonotype was seen a handful of times. The rearrangement joins TRBV12-3 or TRBV12-4 to TRBJ2-3; 8 nucleotides line up with TRBD1. The CDR3 sequence is 15 residues long. V was pared by 6 bases and J by 6 bases, with 11 bases of the junction left unmatched. The CDR3 here is CASRQTGALRDTQYF. CDR3 bases: TGTGCCAGCAGACAGACAGGGGCCCTTCGGGATACGCAGTATTTT.

In its sample, this clonotype was seen a few times. The CDR3 region has the DNA TGTGCCAGCAGCTTAGCTGGGCGGGCACAAGAGACCCAGTACTTC. Protein: CASSLAGRAQETQYF. The rearrangement uses TRBV7-2 and TRBJ2-5, with D maybe TRBD2 (5 bases). This CDR3 spans 15 amino acids. V dropped 0 bases and J dropped 2 bases, with 10 bases sitting between them. Germline V gives CDR1 SGHTA, CDR2 FQGNSA.

In its sample, this clonotype was seen many times. The chain is built from TRBV5-1 and TRBJ2-1, with 12 bases identical to TRBD2. The length of the CDR3 is 17 residues. The V gene end was trimmed by 0 bases and the J gene end by 8 bases; junction bases not matched to a gene: 9. CDR1 SGHRS and CDR2 YFSETQ come from the germline V gene. The CDR3 DNA reads TGCGCCAGCAGCTTGGCCGTGACTAGCGGGAGTATCGATGAGCAGTTCTTC. Translating gives CASSLAVTSGSIDEQFF.

The genes are TRBV7-2 and TRBJ1-1, with a tentative D call TRBD1 (5 bases). With 0 bases removed from V and 8 bases from J, the gap between germline ends came to 16 bases. The germline V gene has CDR1 SGHTA and CDR2 FQGNSA. This CDR3 region has 15 residues. CDR3 loop: CASSLAGGARVEAFF. The CDR3 DNA reads TGTGCCAGCAGCTTAGCAGGAGGGGCCAGGGTGGAAGCTTTCTTT.

The chain employs TRBV6-2 or TRBV6-3 and TRBJ2-7; D not resolved. The CDR3 runs to 13 residues. V dropped 5 bases and J dropped 0 bases, with 8 bases sitting between them. The germline gives CDR1 MNHEY, CDR2 SVGEGT. CDR3 nucleotide sequence: TGTGCCAGCAGTCGTCTAAACTCCTACGAGCAGTACTTC. This encodes CASSRLNSYEQYF.

J is TRBJ1-6 and V is TRBV28, with 7 bases aligning to TRBD1. This CDR3 region has 14 residues. CDR1 and CDR2 from the germline V gene are MDHEN and SYDVKM. V shed 5 bases and J 9 bases; nucleotides not matched to a gene: 7. The CDR3 nucleotides read TGTGCCAGCAGTAAGAGACAGGGAAGTTCACCCCTCCACTTT. Amino acids: CASSKRQGSSPLHF.

The chain carries TRBV7-2 and TRBJ2-7; a weak D match, TRBD1 (6 bases). With 5 bases removed from V and 5 bases from J, the gap between germline ends came to 10 bases. Germline CDR1 is SGHTA and CDR2 is FQGNSA. This CDR3 comprises 12 residues. The CDR3 DNA follows: TGTGCCAGCAGCACCACAGGGAACGAGCAGTACTTC. Amino acids: CASSTTGNEQYF.

The table lists this clonotype with many counts. The gene calls are TRBV28 and TRBJ2-1, with 7 bases lining up with TRBD2. Germline V CDR1 and CDR2: MDHEN, SYDVKM. CDR3 length equals 15 residues. The ends lost 2 bases at V and 3 bases at J; junction bases unmatched: 4. The CDR3 here is CASSLVAGVYNEQFF. Here the CDR3 DNA reads TGTGCCAGCAGTTTAGTGGCGGGAGTCTACAATGAGCAGTTCTTC.

The chain is built from TRBV7-2 and TRBJ2-5; D is possibly TRBD1 (6 bases). The CDR3 totals 16 residues. The V gene lost 2 bases and the J gene lost 2 bases, with 15 bases spanning the gap. Germline CDR1 and CDR2: SGHTA and FQGNSA. The CDR3 loop reads CASSLPRDNRQETQYF. The CDR3 DNA sequence: TGTGCCAGCAGCTTACCCCGGGACAATCGTCAAGAGACCCAGTACTTC.

In its sample, this clonotype was seen many times. The rearrangement uses TRBV7-2 and TRBJ2-7; 7 bases match TRBD1. J was trimmed by 0 bases and V by 8 bases; bases with no gene match: 10. Looked up from germline, CDR1 is SGHTA and CDR2 is FQGNSA. This CDR3 comprises 15 residues. The CDR3 protein is CASSLVGQSSYEQYF. The DNA of the CDR3 is TGTGCCAGCTCCTTAGTGGGACAGTCCTCCTACGAGCAGTACTTC. The whole variable domain, remainder taken from reference TRBV7-2 and TRBJ2-7, is GAGVSQSPSNKVTEKGKDVELRCDPISGHTALYWYRQSLGQGLEFLIYFQGNSAPDKSGLPSDRFSAERTGGSVSTLTIQRTQQEDSAVYLCASSLVGQSSYEQYFGPGTRLTVT.

In this sample, this clonotype turned up a few times. This chain links TRBV7-9 with TRBJ2-1; no clear D gene. The CDR3 loop spans 11 amino acids. Germline-derived CDR1 and CDR2 are SEHNR and FQNEAQ (reference sequence). The V end was cut by 10 bases, the J end by 6 bases, with 10 bases between. The DNA of the CDR3 is TGTGCCACCTCCTGGGGCAATGAGCAGTTCTTC. This codes for CATSWGNEQFF.

This clonotype was seen a handful of times. V usage is TRBV7-2 and J usage is TRBJ2-5; D perhaps matches TRBD2 (5 bases). The V and J ends lost 1 base and 5 bases respectively, with 11 bases between them. CDR3 length: 14 amino acids. Germline V CDR1 and CDR2: SGHTA, FQGNSA. CDR3 nucleotide sequence: TGTGCCAGCAGCTTAGGGCTAGCTACCGAGACCCAGTACTTC. Encoded protein: CASSLGLATETQYF.

The CDR3, as DNA: TGCGCCAGCAGCCAAGGTCTGATCGTCTACAATGAGCAGTTCTTC. Its protein product is CASSQGLIVYNEQFF. The chain combines TRBV4-3 with TRBJ2-1; D unclear. The CDR3 contains 15 residues. V lost 1 base, J lost 3 bases, and 10 bases lay in between. Germline V gene lookup returns CDR1 LGHNA and CDR2 YSLEER.

This clonotype was seen at least ten times. The chain recombines TRBV5-6 with TRBJ2-1; possible D gene TRBD2, 5 bases. CDR1 SGHDT and CDR2 YYEEEE come from the germline V gene. This CDR3 region has 14 residues. V lost 4 bases and J 9 bases, leaving 17 bases between the germline ends. This chain's CDR3 is CASSRWSRGGEQFF. Here the CDR3 DNA reads TGTGCCAGCAGCCGTTGGAGTCGGGGTGGTGAGCAGTTCTTC.

The gene calls are TRBV6-2 or TRBV6-3 and TRBJ2-2; D not resolved. Deletions cut 0 bases from V and 6 bases from J, with 14 bases between. In germline, CDR1 is MNHEY, CDR2 SVGEGT. The CDR3 is 16 amino acids. The CDR3 protein is CASSYSVIGIPGELFF. The CDR3 nucleotides read TGTGCCAGCAGTTACTCGGTAATAGGGATCCCCGGGGAGCTGTTTTTT.